These 24 T cell receptor beta chains were all obtained from the same sample, sequenced in a study of CXCR3-negative and CXCR3-positive naive CD8 T cells. The study made its TRB cDNA libraries by 5' RACE, adding UMI labels. TCRdb reprocessed the 5' RACE reads; each CDR3 protein has one entry and no DNA is given. In total, the table holds tens of thousands of distinct CDR3 sequences. No antigen has been assigned to these receptors. General observations from the study: In CXCR3-positive naive cells, the TRB CDR3s were more hydrophobic than in CXCR3-negative naive cells.

The specimen sequenced was naive CXCR3+ CD8+ T cells from blood. Subset described: CD45RO-CCR7+CD27+CD95- naive CD8+ T cells expressing CXCR3 (TNR3+). These receptors were taken from a human donor in good health. Some clones in this sample may be carry-over from other donors' samples.

This chain links TRBV29-1 with TRBJ2-4; with no DNA, the TCRdb D assignment of TRBD1 cannot be verified. From germline, CDR1 is SQVTM and CDR2 ANQGSEA. The CDR3 contains 14 residues. CDR3 region: CSVVGDGAKNIQYF.

The rearrangement uses TRBV25-1 and TRBJ1-2. Germline loops: CDR1 MGHDK, CDR2 SYGVNS. The CDR3 extends over 13 amino acids. CDR3 sequence: CASTSALANGYTF.

The J gene is TRBJ2-1, the V gene TRBV6-5. The CDR3 covers 15 residues. Germline V gene data show CDR1 as MNHEY and CDR2 as SVGAGI. The CDR3 loop reads CASSYDSATDNEQFF.

The chain uses TRBV4-3 and TRBJ1-2. Germline lookup yields CDR1 LGHNA and CDR2 YSLEER. The CDR3 covers 16 residues. CDR3 sequence reads: CASSQDGGLANYGYTF.

The chain has TRBV5-1 and TRBJ2-1; TCRdb's assignment of TRBD2 cannot be checked, as there is no DNA. This CDR3 region has 15 residues. Germline-derived CDR1 and CDR2 are SGHRS and YFSETQ. The CDR3 loop is CASSYTSGGANEQFF.

The CDR3 sequence: CASSMQGSYYNEQFF. The V call is TRBV19, the J call TRBJ2-1; the TCRdb call, TRBD1, lacks DNA for checking. The CDR3 extends over 15 amino acids. The germline V gene has CDR1 LNHDA and CDR2 SQIVND (reference sequence).

This sequence joins TRBV4-3 and TRBJ2-7; there is no DNA to check the TCRdb D call of TRBD1. The CDR3 sequence is 14 residues long. Germline CDR1 LGHNA, CDR2 YSLEER. The CDR3 here is CASSQEQGVYEQYF.

The chain has TRBV14 and TRBJ1-2; the D call from TCRdb, TRBD1, cannot be confirmed without DNA. Germline assignment: CDR1 SGHDN and CDR2 FVKESK. The CDR3 extends over 15 amino acids. CDR3 region: CASSQDGAGTVSYTF.

This sequence joins TRBV7-9 and TRBJ1-1; lacking DNA, the TRBD1 call made by TCRdb goes unchecked. The germline V gene has CDR1 SEHNR and CDR2 FQNEAQ (reference sequence). This CDR3 comprises 14 residues. The CDR3 protein is CASSSRQLNTEAFF. Combining the CDR3 with reference TRBV7-9 and TRBJ1-1 gives the whole variable domain DTGVSQNPRHKITKRGQNVTFRCDPISEHNRLYWYRQTLGQGPEFLTYFQNEAQLEKSRLLSDRFSAERPKGSFSTLEIQRTEQGDSAMYLCASSSRQLNTEAFFGQGTRLTVV.

The V and J genes are TRBV6-5 and TRBJ2-3; TCRdb designates TRBD2, a call that cannot be tested without DNA. From germline, CDR1 is MNHEY and CDR2 SVGAGI. The CDR3 contains 14 residues. The CDR3 here is CASSSPAERDTQYF.

This sequence joins TRBV12-3 or TRBV12-4 and TRBJ2-7; TCRdb calls TRBD2, which cannot be checked without DNA. The CDR3 spans 13 residues. CDR3 protein: CASSSGLTDEQYF.

The V and J genes are TRBV7-3 and TRBJ2-7. Germline CDR1 SGHTA, CDR2 FQGTGA. The CDR3 sequence is 11 residues long. The CDR3 region is CASSLLYEQYF.

This chain connects TRBV9 to TRBJ2-2. The CDR3 extends over 13 amino acids. Germline V lookup: CDR1 SGDLS, CDR2 YYNGEE. CDR3 residues: CASSRGNTGELFF.

The gene calls are TRBV4-3 and TRBJ2-2; TCRdb designates TRBD1, a call that cannot be tested without DNA. The CDR3 extends over 16 amino acids. CDR1 is LGHNA, CDR2 YSLEER, per germline. The CDR3 loop is CASSQDPGAYTGELFF.

The rearrangement links TRBV7-6 to TRBJ1-1. The germline V gene encodes CDR1 SGHVS and CDR2 FNYEAQ. The CDR3 contains 14 residues. The CDR3 here is CASSLRDESTEAFF.

The chain joins TRBV29-1 to TRBJ2-7; with no DNA, the TCRdb D assignment of TRBD1 cannot be verified. The CDR3 sequence is 15 residues long. Germline values: CDR1 SQVTM, CDR2 ANQGSEA. The CDR3 is CSVEAAGELDYEQYF.

The genes are TRBV12-3 or TRBV12-4 and TRBJ2-1; TCRdb's D call of TRBD2 is untestable without DNA. The CDR3 has 15 amino acids. The CDR3 is CASSPLSEVYNEQFF.

J is TRBJ2-3 and V is TRBV20-1; TCRdb lists TRBD2, though no DNA is available to test this call. Per germline, CDR1 DFQATT and CDR2 SNEGSKA (reference sequence). This CDR3 is built from 14 residues. The chain's CDR3 is CSASYLAGPDTQYF.

V gene TRBV7-8 combines with J gene TRBJ2-7; the D call from TCRdb, TRBD2, cannot be confirmed without DNA. The CDR3 is made up of 15 amino acids. Germline CDR1 SGHVS, CDR2 FQNEAQ. CDR3 loop: CASSLASSGGDEQYF.

The rearrangement joins TRBV20-1 to TRBJ2-5. Germline V gene lookup returns CDR1 DFQATT and CDR2 SNEGSKA (reference sequence). There are 12 residues in the CDR3. CDR3 sequence reads: CSAGATEETQYF.

The J gene is TRBJ2-5, the V gene TRBV10-2; TCRdb's D gene call, TRBD2, goes unchecked for lack of DNA. This CDR3 is 13 amino acids long. Germline V lookup: CDR1 WSHSY, CDR2 SAAADI. CDR3 residues: CASGRAGEETQYF.

The genes are TRBV29-1 and TRBJ2-7; the TCRdb D gene call, TRBD1, has no DNA to confirm it. Germline lookup yields CDR1 SQVTM and CDR2 ANQGSEA. The CDR3 sequence is 14 residues long. The CDR3 sequence is CSVVLTQGRDEQYF.

V gene TRBV29-1 combines with J gene TRBJ2-7; checking the TCRdb D call of TRBD2 is not possible without DNA. CDR3 length: 14 amino acids. The germline V gene encodes CDR1 SQVTM and CDR2 ANQGSEA. CDR3 sequence reads: CSVRFREGFHEQYF.

The CDR3 spells CASSLTDATNEKLFF. The gene calls are TRBV7-2 and TRBJ1-4. The length of the CDR3 is 15 residues. The germline V gene encodes CDR1 SGHTA and CDR2 FQGNSA.